A selection of T cell receptor beta chains follows, all from one sample in a study of cytomegalovirus exposure and HLA in healthy donors. Clones were sequenced by immunoSEQ multiplex PCR, and TCRdb holds only the in-frame ones, with some missing. Here the sample spans 120,000 or so clones, approximately 80% being singletons. Sequencing input: PBMCs. All receptors derive from a human donor in good health. The CDR3 runs from the conserved cysteine through the conserved F or W. A D gene is named only where the DNA matches it firmly. Clone size is given for some rows only: seen once, a few or many times, or a class if the clone is expanded.

j_call d_call clone_size v_call cdr3_aa cdr3_nt
TRBJ1-5 TRBD1 . TRBV6-5 CASSYSGTGNQPQHF TGTGCCAGCAGTTACTCGGGGACAGGTAATCAGCCCCAGCATTTT
TRBJ2-1 . . TRBV7-9 CASSLTKEGSQFF TGTGCCAGCAGCTTAACCAAGGAGGGCTCGCAGTTCTTC
TRBJ2-3 TRBD2 . TRBV7-2 CASSRRTSGGTTDTQYF TGTGCCAGCAGCCGCAGGACTAGCGGGGGGACTACAGATACGCAGTATTTT
TRBJ2-1 TRBD2 . TRBV5-1 CASSLDVAGGPKGGEQFF TGCGCCAGCAGCTTGGACGTAGCGGGGGGGCCAAAGGGCGGTGAGCAGTTCTTC
TRBJ1-2 TRBD1 . TRBV27 CASSSRGPYGYTF TGTGCCAGCAGTAGCAGGGGGCCCTATGGCTACACCTTC
TRBJ1-5 . . TRBV7-2 CASSLARGTPQPQHF TGTGCCAGCAGCTTAGCGCGTGGGACACCCCAGCCCCAGCATTTT
TRBJ2-7 . . TRBV19 CASSLGRGWGEQYF TGTGCCAGTAGCTTAGGCAGGGGATGGGGTGAGCAGTACTTC
TRBJ2-2 . . TRBV2 CASAHGGSNTGELFF TGTGCCAGCGCCCACGGAGGTTCGAACACCGGGGAGCTGTTTTTT
TRBJ2-1 . . TRBV28 CASRGPSSYNEQFF TGTGCCAGCAGGGGCCCGAGCTCCTACAATGAGCAGTTCTTC
TRBJ1-1 . . TRBV29-1 CSGREWQNTEAFF TGCAGCGGGAGGGAGTGGCAAAACACTGAAGCTTTCTTT
TRBJ2-3 TRBD2 . TRBV27 CASSQLAGITDTQYF TGTGCCAGCAGTCAACTAGCGGGAATCACAGATACGCAGTATTTT
TRBJ2-3 . . TRBV5-1 CASSLWTQEGDTQYF TGCGCCAGCAGCCTATGGACGCAGGAGGGAGATACGCAGTATTTT
TRBJ2-2 . . TRBV6-1 CASSRLNTGELFF TGTGCCAGCAGCCGACTTAACACCGGGGAGCTGTTTTTT
TRBJ1-6 . . TRBV6-5 CASSFIESSYNSPLHF TGTGCCAGCAGTTTCATCGAGAGCTCCTATAATTCACCCCTCCACTTT
TRBJ1-1 . . TRBV7-8 CASSLALMNTEAFF TGTGCCAGCAGCTTAGCGCTAATGAACACTGAAGCTTTCTTT
TRBJ2-3 TRBD2 . TRBV19 CASSPGLAGGADTQYF TGTGCCAGTAGTCCGGGACTAGCGGGGGGTGCGGATACGCAGTATTTT
TRBJ1-6 . . TRBV5-1 CASTPGGVNNSPLHF TGCGCCAGCACCCCGGGAGGGGTTAATAATTCACCCCTCCACTTT
TRBJ1-2 TRBD1 . TRBV6-1 CASSQRGTGDGYTF TGTGCCAGCAGCCAGAGAGGGACAGGGGACGGCTACACCTTC
TRBJ1-3 . . TRBV28 CASRPRGMAGNTIYF TGTGCCAGCAGGCCGAGGGGGATGGCTGGAAACACCATATATTTT
TRBJ2-3 TRBD2 . TRBV7-9 CASSLVLAGGLTDTQYF TGTGCCAGCAGCTTAGTACTAGCGGGAGGACTCACAGATACGCAGTATTTT
TRBJ1-5 . . TRBV7-9 CATGGGQSNQPQHF TGTGCCACCGGGGGGGGGCAGAGCAATCAGCCCCAGCATTTT
TRBJ2-1 . . TRBV5-6 CASSLARLNYEQFF TGTGCCAGCAGCTTGGCCCGACTGAACTATGAGCAGTTCTTC
TRBJ2-1 TRBD2 . TRBV5-1 CATNEAGGRVEQFF TGCGCCACCAACGAAGCGGGGGGGAGGGTTGAGCAGTTCTTC
TRBJ2-3 TRBD2 . TRBV9 CASSVGTRTDTQYF TGTGCCAGCAGCGTCGGGACTAGGACAGATACGCAGTATTTT
TRBJ1-5 TRBD1 . TRBV19 CASSSDRGSNQPQHF TGTGCCAGTAGTTCCGACAGGGGCAGCAATCAGCCCCAGCATTTT
TRBJ2-3 TRBD1 . TRBV7-3 CASSLGTGVNTDTQYF TGTGCCAGCAGCTTGGGGACAGGAGTTAACACAGATACGCAGTATTTT
TRBJ2-7 TRBD1 . TRBV5-1 CASTGQTTYEQYF TGCGCCAGCACGGGACAGACCACCTACGAGCAGTACTTC
TRBJ1-5 TRBD1 . TRBV6-5 CASSRQGGDQPQHF TGTGCCAGCAGTCGCCAGGGGGGAGATCAGCCCCAGCATTTT
TRBJ1-5 . . TRBV21-1 CASSKSTGAGQPQHF TGTGCCAGCAGCAAATCGACAGGGGCGGGTCAGCCCCAGCATTTT
TRBJ1-2 . . TRBV5-4 CASSPGGVHGYTF TGTGCCAGCAGCCCTGGGGGGGTCCATGGCTACACCTTC
TRBJ1-4 . . TRBV7-2 CASSFTGEKLFF TGTGCCAGCAGCTTTACAGGTGAAAAACTGTTTTTT
TRBJ2-5 . . TRBV19 CASSGPGQETQYF TGTGCCAGTAGTGGCCCGGGGCAAGAGACCCAGTACTTC
TRBJ2-7 TRBD1 . TRBV10-3 CAISSTGNFYEQYF TGTGCCATCAGTTCGACAGGGAACTTCTACGAGCAGTACTTC
TRBJ1-4 . . TRBV15 CATSRDHIGANEKLFF TGTGCCACCAGCAGAGATCATATCGGAGCTAATGAAAAACTGTTTTTT
TRBJ1-2 TRBD1 . TRBV2 CASRAGTGDYGYTF TGTGCCAGCAGGGCCGGGACAGGCGACTATGGCTACACCTTC
TRBJ1-3 . few TRBV6-6 CASKGESGNTIYF TGTGCCAGCAAAGGGGAATCTGGAAACACCATATATTTT
TRBJ2-3 TRBD2 once TRBV19 CASKRGEPDTQYF TGTGCCAGTAAGCGGGGGGAGCCAGATACGCAGTATTTT
TRBJ2-3 TRBD1 . TRBV28 CASSGWDRGTDTQYF TGTGCCAGCAGTGGGTGGGACAGGGGGACAGATACGCAGTATTTT
TRBJ1-3 TRBD1 . TRBV18 CASSPPSRGKGNTIYF TGTGCCAGCTCACCACCGTCCAGGGGGAAAGGAAACACCATATATTTT
TRBJ2-7 . . TRBV6-5 CASSTRDRSYEQYF TGTGCCAGCAGTACGCGGGACCGATCCTACGAGCAGTACTTC